This T cell receptor beta chain was found in a study of blood T cell repertoires in COVID-19. Across the study: Researchers got acute and convalescent COVID-19 samples from the United States, Italy and Spain.

The V end lost 6 bases, the J end lost 0 bases, and 9 bases lay between the germline ends. Germline V gene lookup returns CDR1 MNHEY and CDR2 SVGAGI. This CDR3 spans 13 amino acids. Original analysis: Amplification of reference gene primers provided the estimated nucleated cell counts. Clones were sequenced by immunoSEQ multiplex PCR, and TCRdb holds only the in-frame ones, with some missing. V, J and clone size derive from that table, while D and trimming were established from the DNA sequence. Of 170,000 or so clones listed, roughly 83% are singletons. Input material: peripheral blood. The V gene is TRBV6-5, the J gene TRBJ2-7; the D is unclear. This clonotype originated in a woman aged 55-70 years with acute or convalescent COVID-19. The CDR3 sequence: CASRARSSYEQYF. DNA of the CDR3: TGTGCCAGCAGGGCCAGGTCCTCCTACGAGCAGTACTTC.